The source of this T cell receptor beta chain is a study of cytomegalovirus exposure and HLA in healthy donors. The study, taken as a whole, reports: Common viral pathogens (according to a later analysis) appeared linked to several of the most significant clusters.

This clone has more than one count but fewer than ten. Its target is unknown. The V and J ends lost 7 bases and 10 bases respectively, with 20 bases between them. The germline V gene has CDR1 LNHDA and CDR2 SQIVND (reference sequence). This CDR3 is built from 14 residues. PCR used 60 Vbeta primers and 13 Jbeta primers. Produced via immunoSEQ multiplex PCR; TCRdb's table is partial and in-frame only. The sample includes about 130,000 clones, over 9.5% seen only once; the top ten take approximately 4.4%. This TCR derives from a woman younger than 30 in good health and CMV-seropositive. The sample consisted of PBMCs. The rearrangement uses TRBV19 and TRBJ2-1; D gene ambiguous. In DNA, the CDR3 is TGTGCCAGTAAGTACTCTGTCAGCAAGGAGGAGCAGTTCTTC. It yields the protein CASKYSVSKEEQFF.